This T cell receptor beta chain is from a study of blood T cell repertoires in COVID-19. Study summary: Sample material is recorded as cDNA or gDNA derived from T cells, B-cell-depleted T cells, or PBMCs.

Libraries were prepared by immunoSEQ multiplex PCR; TCRdb keeps only in-frame clonotypes and omits some of them. The table shows approximately 300,000 clones, with about 85% occurring only once. Seattle enrolled patients during active infection and tracked them longitudinally. Trimming stripped 1 base from V and 2 bases from J, with 9 bases between. CDR3 length equals 15 residues. The V gene's germline CDR1 is LGHNA and CDR2 YSLEER. Sequencing was performed on peripheral blood. This TCR was sampled from a human donor with COVID-19, enrolled during active disease. The donor label of this sample is uncertain. The chain couples TRBV4-3 to TRBJ2-1; TRBD1 is a possible D gene (5 bases). The CDR3 sequence is CASSQAGSPYNEQFF. The CDR3 nucleotides read TGCGCCAGCAGCCAAGCAGGGTCGCCCTACAATGAGCAGTTCTTC.